This T cell receptor beta chain was observed in a study of blood T cell repertoires in COVID-19. Study-level information: PBMCs, B-cell-depleted T cells, or T cells were the source of the cDNA or gDNA that made up the material.

Repertoires were generated with immunoSEQ multiplex PCR, while TCRdb's copy carries only in-frame clones and drops some. Among about 360,000 clones listed, around 84% were seen once. V was clipped by 5 bases and J by 2 bases, with 19 bases between them. Germline V gene sequence: CDR1 LNHDA, CDR2 SQIVND (reference sequence). The length of the CDR3 is 17 residues. Specimen: peripheral blood. The chain uses TRBV19 and TRBJ2-1; TRBD2 is a possible D gene (5 bases). This clonotype originated in a human donor in a cohort sampled during active COVID-19. This CDR3 reads CASSRRDLSRAYNEQFF. In nucleotides, the CDR3 is TGTGCCAGTAGTCGACGGGATCTTTCAAGGGCCTACAATGAGCAGTTCTTC.